The 25 T cell receptor beta chains in this list originate from one sample, sequenced in a study of beta chain features in type 1 diabetes (dated by TCRdb to the late 2010s). The investigation overall reported the following: A moderate but significant shortening of TCRB CDR3 length was observed in type 1 diabetes patients in all four CD4+ subsets.

Receptor amplification or capture employed the immunoSEQ multiplex PCR assay. All of the isolated RNA was reverse transcribed with the High Capacity cDNA Reverse Transcription Kit, so expressed TCRB transcripts were sequenced. The immuneACCESS repertoire file appears here via TCRdb, limited to in-frame rearrangements. These files lack a portion of the clones; in checked studies, under half of the deficit traces to unresolved V genes, and the cause of the others is not known. In all, the sample holds 330,000 or so clones, and around 12% of those were seen once. The ten largest clones add up to around 0.0099% of the sample. Their antigens remain unidentified. Sequencing was carried out using naive CD4+ T cells from blood. According to the study, the label for this sample's cell subset or site signals: true naive CD4+ T cells. These receptors came from a woman under 30 with type 1 diabetes.

This clone showed up just a few times. J is TRBJ2-5 and V is TRBV5-4, with D tentatively TRBD1 (6 bases). The CDR3 loop spans 15 amino acids. The germline gives CDR1 SGHNT, CDR2 YYREEE (reference sequence). The V gene lost 0 bases and the J gene lost 2 bases, with 11 bases spanning the gap. CDR3: CASSLVGTLQETQYF. CDR3 nucleotides: TGTGCCAGCAGCTTGGTAGGGACACTGCAAGAGACCCAGTACTTC.

This clone was detected a few times. The CDR3 is CASSRGQVQETQYF. CDR3 nucleotide sequence: TGTGCCAGCAGCCGTGGACAGGTCCAAGAGACCCAGTACTTC. The chain links TRBV5-4 to TRBJ2-5; 7 nucleotides align to TRBD1. This CDR3 has 14 amino acids. Germline CDR1 and CDR2: SGHNT and YYREEE (reference sequence). After removal of 4 bases from V and 1 base from J, the junction contained 4 bases not matched to a gene.

This clone was observed a handful of times. The chain combines TRBV30 with TRBJ2-1; 8 bases align to TRBD2. Trimming removed 4 bases from V and 13 bases from J; junction bases left unmatched: 12. Germline assignment: CDR1 GTSNPN and CDR2 SVGIG (reference sequence). This CDR3 spans 13 amino acids. Here the CDR3 DNA reads TGTGCCTGGACCCTCAATACGGGACTAGAACAGTTCTTC. It specifies CAWTLNTGLEQFF.

This clone was observed a handful of times. V gene TRBV14 combines with J gene TRBJ1-2, with D tentatively TRBD1 (5 bases). Trimming took off 2 bases at V and 4 bases at J, with 20 bases between the two ends. This CDR3 contains 17 residues. Germline V gives CDR1 SGHDN, CDR2 FVKESK. CDR3 region: CASSQRHPGKRGYGYTF. The DNA for the CDR3 is TGTGCCAGCAGCCAACGGCATCCTGGGAAAAGGGGCTATGGCTACACCTTC. Full variable domain (missing parts from reference TRBV14 and TRBJ1-2): EAGVTQFPSHSVIEKGQTVTLRCDPISGHDNLYWYRRVMGKEIKFLLHFVKESKQDESGMPNNRFLAERTGGTYSTLKVQPAELEDSGVYFCASSQRHPGKRGYGYTFGSGTRLTVV.

In this sample, this clone turned up a few times. This chain joins TRBV19 and TRBJ1-5, with TRBD1 matching 7 bases. Germline V gives CDR1 LNHDA, CDR2 SQIVND (reference sequence). J gave up 7 bases and V 5 bases, and 8 bases lay outside the gene matches. This CDR3 has 14 amino acids. CDR3 protein: CASSWTGLGQPQHF. The CDR3 DNA is TGTGCCAGTAGTTGGACAGGCTTGGGGCAGCCCCAGCATTTT. The whole variable domain, filled in from reference TRBV19 and TRBJ1-5, reads DGGITQSPKYLFRKEGQNVTLSCEQNLNHDAMYWYRQDPGQGLRLIYYSQIVNDFQKGDIAEGYSVSREKKESFPLTVTSAQKNPTAFYLCASSWTGLGQPQHFGDGTRLSIL.

This chain joins TRBV19 and TRBJ2-3; TRBD2 is a possible D gene (6 bases). Looked up from germline, CDR1 is LNHDA and CDR2 is SQIVND (reference sequence). This CDR3 comprises 13 residues. The V gene lost 5 bases and the J gene lost 0 bases, with 6 bases spanning the gap. This chain's CDR3 is CASSGTSTDTQYF. The CDR3 DNA is TGTGCCAGTAGTGGGACTAGCACAGATACGCAGTATTTT.

The V and J genes are TRBV29-1 and TRBJ1-2, with 8 bases fitting TRBD1. Trimming at V came to 2 bases and at J to 8 bases, leaving 7 bases not matched to a gene. CDR1 is SQVTM and CDR2 is ANQGSEA in the germline V gene. The CDR3 is 13 residues long. CDR3 region: CSVEKDRVRGYTF. The CDR3 DNA reads TGCAGCGTTGAAAAGGACAGGGTGAGGGGCTACACCTTC.

The chain uses TRBV29-1 and TRBJ1-1, with D maybe TRBD1 (6 bases). This CDR3 is built from 13 residues. Looked up from germline, CDR1 is SQVTM and CDR2 is ANQGSEA. V was trimmed by 4 bases and J by 2 bases, leaving 11 bases between them. The CDR3, as DNA: TGCAGCGTTGGGGAACAGGGAAACACTGAAGCTTTCTTT. This gives the protein CSVGEQGNTEAFF.

This clone appeared a single time. This chain uses TRBV6-5 with TRBJ2-7; D remains unclear. Trimming shortened V by 0 bases and J by 3 bases, and 9 bases separated the two germline ends. Germline lookup yields CDR1 MNHEY and CDR2 SVGAGI. CDR3 length equals 14 residues. The DNA of the CDR3 is TGTGCCAGCAGTTACTCTTTCACGGGCTACGAGCAGTACTTC. Translating it yields CASSYSFTGYEQYF.

Comments on this clone: At one end the junction does not follow the germline gene, possibly because of a read error. The chain employs TRBV7-7 and TRBJ2-5, with D perhaps TRBD1 (5 bases). CDR1 is SSHAT and CDR2 is FNYEAQ in the germline V gene (reference sequence). This CDR3 contains 14 residues. For the CDR3, the DNA is TGTGCTAGCAGCTTGACAGCCCTCCAAGAGACCCAGTACTTC. Translated: CASSLTALQETQYF.

This clone was seen only a few times. This chain uses TRBV2 with TRBJ1-5, with 7 nucleotides matching TRBD1. There are 13 residues in the CDR3. Germline values: CDR1 SNHLY, CDR2 FYNNEI. V dropped 8 bases and J dropped 3; count of bases not matched to a gene: 4. The CDR3 reads CASQGGLNQPQHF. Here the CDR3 DNA reads TGTGCCAGCCAGGGGGGACTCAATCAGCCCCAGCATTTT.

This clone was recorded a few times. The chain carries TRBV2 and TRBJ2-1; 8 nucleotides match TRBD2. CDR1 is SNHLY, CDR2 FYNNEI, per germline. Trimming at V came to 3 bases and at J to 1 base, leaving 2 bases not matched to a gene. The CDR3 is 15 residues long. The DNA of the CDR3 is TGTGCCAGCAGTGAGCGGGAGGCGTCCTACAATGAGCAGTTCTTC. Its translation is CASSEREASYNEQFF.

The chain uses TRBV9 and TRBJ2-7; no clear D gene. CDR1 and CDR2 from the germline V gene are SGDLS and YYNGEE. This CDR3 is 15 amino acids long. V was pared by 0 bases and J by 3 bases, with 13 bases between. CDR3 sequence (DNA): TGTGCCAGCAGCGTAGACCCCGAGGTCGTCTACGAGCAGTACTTC. As protein: CASSVDPEVVYEQYF.

In this sample, this clone turned up a few times. The chain recombines TRBV18 with TRBJ1-4; D gene ambiguous. Germline CDR1 reads KGHSH; CDR2 reads LQKENI. The V end was cut by 0 bases, the J end by 8 bases, with 10 bases between. CDR3 length: 14 residues. CDR3 amino acids: CASSPPAFPEKLFF. Here the CDR3 DNA reads TGTGCCAGCTCACCACCAGCTTTTCCCGAAAAACTGTTTTTT. Full variable domain (remainder filled in from reference TRBV18 and TRBJ1-4): NAGVMQNPRHLVRRRGQEARLRCSPMKGHSHVYWYRQLPEEGLKFMVYLQKENIIDESGMPKERFSAEFPKEGPSILRIQQVVRGDSAAYFCASSPPAFPEKLFFGSGTQLSVL.

This clone was found a few times. The rearrangement links TRBV14 to TRBJ2-7, with 8 bases identical to TRBD1. Germline trimming cut 1 base from V and 9 bases from J; bases unmatched to any gene: 14. Germline loops: CDR1 SGHDN, CDR2 FVKESK. CDR3 length equals 16 residues. This CDR3 is CASSQGWGTGSLVQYF. The DNA of the CDR3 is TGTGCCAGCAGCCAAGGTTGGGGGACAGGATCCCTCGTGCAGTACTTC.

This clone has more than one count but fewer than ten. The rearrangement links TRBV7-8 to TRBJ2-1; 14 nucleotides align to TRBD2. V trimming: 4 bases; J trimming: 10 bases; junction bases outside the gene matches: 6. Per the germline V gene, CDR1 is SGHVS and CDR2 is FQNEAQ. The CDR3 is 15 amino acids. The CDR3 sequence: CASSSGLAGGWEQFF. The DNA of the CDR3 is TGTGCCAGCAGCTCTGGACTAGCGGGAGGTTGGGAGCAGTTCTTC.

The chain joins TRBV29-1 to TRBJ2-5, with TRBD2 as a possible D gene (5 bases). V gave up 7 bases and J gave up 2 bases, with 26 bases separating them. The CDR3 is 17 amino acids. Germline V gene lookup returns CDR1 SQVTM and CDR2 ANQGSEA. CDR3 in amino acids: CSALDHLYPALQETQYF. CDR3 in DNA: TGCAGCGCACTAGACCACCTATACCCGGCCCTTCAAGAGACCCAGTACTTC.

This sequence joins TRBV7-2 and TRBJ1-1, with 9 nucleotides matching TRBD1. Germline CDR1 reads SGHTA; CDR2 reads FQGNSA. The CDR3 has 16 residues. J gave up 4 bases and V 4 bases, and 10 bases lay outside the gene matches. CDR3 nucleotide sequence: TGTGCCAGCAGCTCCTCCGGGACAGGGTTGGCCACTGAAGCTTTCTTT. It codes for CASSSSGTGLATEAFF.

The rearrangement joins TRBV30 to TRBJ2-7; D is possibly TRBD2 (5 bases). CDR3 size: 14 residues. Per germline, CDR1 GTSNPN and CDR2 SVGIG (reference sequence). The V end was cut by 2 bases, the J end by 3 bases, with 14 bases between. Here the CDR3 reads CAWSWESPIYEQYF. The CDR3 DNA follows: TGTGCCTGGAGTTGGGAGTCTCCAATCTACGAGCAGTACTTC.

This clone was recorded a few times. The chain is built from TRBV10-3 and TRBJ2-7; D might be TRBD1 (6 bases). The CDR3 has 14 amino acids. The V end was cut by 6 bases, the J end by 2 bases, with 14 bases between. Germline values: CDR1 ENHRY, CDR2 SYGVKD. CDR3 amino acids: CAISKGELAYEQYF. The CDR3 region has the DNA TGTGCCATCAGCAAGGGGGAACTAGCCTACGAGCAGTACTTC.

The CDR3 sequence is CASSETGTNEKLFF. CDR3 DNA sequence: TGTGCCAGCAGCGAAACGGGAACTAATGAAAAACTGTTTTTT. The V gene is TRBV9, the J gene TRBJ1-4; no clear D. The V end was cut by 3 bases, the J end by 1 base, with 7 bases between. The CDR3 contains 14 residues. Germline values: CDR1 SGDLS, CDR2 YYNGEE. Full variable domain (remainder filled in from reference TRBV9 and TRBJ1-4): DSGVTQTPKHLITATGQRVTLRCSPRSGDLSVYWYQQSLDQGLQFLIQYYNGEERAKGNILERFSAQQFPDLHSELNLSSLELGDSALYFCASSETGTNEKLFFGSGTQLSVL.

V is TRBV6-1 and J is TRBJ1-1, with a weak D call TRBD1 (6 bases). The CDR3 sequence is 14 residues long. Germline CDR1 is MNHNS and CDR2 is SASEGT. Trimming pared 6 bases from V and 6 bases from J, leaving 17 bases between. The CDR3 DNA is TGTGCCAGCAGGCAGGACAGTTTACATCCTGAAGCTTTCTTT. This encodes CASRQDSLHPEAFF.

The genes are TRBV7-2 and TRBJ2-7; 7 bases match TRBD1. After removal of 0 bases from V and 10 bases from J, the junction contained 9 bases not matched to a gene. CDR1 is SGHTA, CDR2 FQGNSA, per germline. The CDR3 sequence is 14 residues long. CDR3 coding DNA: TGTGCCAGCAGCTTAGCTCGGACAGGACCCTTACAGTACTTC. As protein: CASSLARTGPLQYF.

A few counts support this clone. This rearrangement joins TRBV18 to TRBJ2-5; the D is unclear. V was trimmed by 3 bases and J by 4 bases, leaving 9 bases between them. The V gene's germline CDR1 is KGHSH and CDR2 LQKENI. The CDR3 has 13 residues. CDR3 sequence (DNA): TGTGCCAGCTCACCCCCCAGGCGAGAGACCCAGTACTTC. Translating it yields CASSPPRRETQYF.

This clone was detected only a few times. V usage is TRBV7-2 and J usage is TRBJ2-3; 11 bases line up with TRBD1. Germline CDR1 reads SGHTA; CDR2 reads FQGNSA. Losses at the gene ends were 3 bases for V and 4 bases for J; bases not matched to a gene: 3. The CDR3 has 15 residues. This CDR3 is CASSFGTGGPDTQYF. The CDR3 nucleotides are TGTGCCAGCAGCTTTGGGACAGGGGGACCAGATACGCAGTATTTT.